Included here is one T cell receptor (beta chain) sequence, with context. The data belong to a study of blood T cell repertoires in COVID-19. Background on the study: There were acute and convalescent COVID-19 samples, and they came from the United States, Italy and Spain. PBMCs, B-cell-depleted T cells, or T cells provided the cDNA or gDNA that made up the material.

The V segment lost 0 bases and the J segment 7 bases; nucleotides outside the gene matches: 9. The germline gives CDR1 KGHSH, CDR2 LQKENI. The CDR3 is made up of 16 amino acids. Original analysis: Researchers report that nucleated cell counts were estimated from reference gene primer amplification. The data were produced by immunoSEQ multiplex PCR, yet TCRdb's version contains in-frame clones alone and is incomplete. The D gene and trimming were derived from the DNA, and the V and J assignments and clone size from that table. The table lists a few hundred thousand clones, approximately 87% of them singletons.

The J gene is TRBJ2-7, the V gene TRBV18; TRBD2 agrees at 10 bases. The material sequenced was peripheral blood. This sequence originates from a woman between 50 and 59 years old with acute or convalescent COVID-19. The CDR3: CASSPPVLAGGGEQYF. The CDR3 nucleotides read TGTGCCAGCTCACCACCCGTTTTAGCGGGAGGAGGTGAGCAGTACTTC.